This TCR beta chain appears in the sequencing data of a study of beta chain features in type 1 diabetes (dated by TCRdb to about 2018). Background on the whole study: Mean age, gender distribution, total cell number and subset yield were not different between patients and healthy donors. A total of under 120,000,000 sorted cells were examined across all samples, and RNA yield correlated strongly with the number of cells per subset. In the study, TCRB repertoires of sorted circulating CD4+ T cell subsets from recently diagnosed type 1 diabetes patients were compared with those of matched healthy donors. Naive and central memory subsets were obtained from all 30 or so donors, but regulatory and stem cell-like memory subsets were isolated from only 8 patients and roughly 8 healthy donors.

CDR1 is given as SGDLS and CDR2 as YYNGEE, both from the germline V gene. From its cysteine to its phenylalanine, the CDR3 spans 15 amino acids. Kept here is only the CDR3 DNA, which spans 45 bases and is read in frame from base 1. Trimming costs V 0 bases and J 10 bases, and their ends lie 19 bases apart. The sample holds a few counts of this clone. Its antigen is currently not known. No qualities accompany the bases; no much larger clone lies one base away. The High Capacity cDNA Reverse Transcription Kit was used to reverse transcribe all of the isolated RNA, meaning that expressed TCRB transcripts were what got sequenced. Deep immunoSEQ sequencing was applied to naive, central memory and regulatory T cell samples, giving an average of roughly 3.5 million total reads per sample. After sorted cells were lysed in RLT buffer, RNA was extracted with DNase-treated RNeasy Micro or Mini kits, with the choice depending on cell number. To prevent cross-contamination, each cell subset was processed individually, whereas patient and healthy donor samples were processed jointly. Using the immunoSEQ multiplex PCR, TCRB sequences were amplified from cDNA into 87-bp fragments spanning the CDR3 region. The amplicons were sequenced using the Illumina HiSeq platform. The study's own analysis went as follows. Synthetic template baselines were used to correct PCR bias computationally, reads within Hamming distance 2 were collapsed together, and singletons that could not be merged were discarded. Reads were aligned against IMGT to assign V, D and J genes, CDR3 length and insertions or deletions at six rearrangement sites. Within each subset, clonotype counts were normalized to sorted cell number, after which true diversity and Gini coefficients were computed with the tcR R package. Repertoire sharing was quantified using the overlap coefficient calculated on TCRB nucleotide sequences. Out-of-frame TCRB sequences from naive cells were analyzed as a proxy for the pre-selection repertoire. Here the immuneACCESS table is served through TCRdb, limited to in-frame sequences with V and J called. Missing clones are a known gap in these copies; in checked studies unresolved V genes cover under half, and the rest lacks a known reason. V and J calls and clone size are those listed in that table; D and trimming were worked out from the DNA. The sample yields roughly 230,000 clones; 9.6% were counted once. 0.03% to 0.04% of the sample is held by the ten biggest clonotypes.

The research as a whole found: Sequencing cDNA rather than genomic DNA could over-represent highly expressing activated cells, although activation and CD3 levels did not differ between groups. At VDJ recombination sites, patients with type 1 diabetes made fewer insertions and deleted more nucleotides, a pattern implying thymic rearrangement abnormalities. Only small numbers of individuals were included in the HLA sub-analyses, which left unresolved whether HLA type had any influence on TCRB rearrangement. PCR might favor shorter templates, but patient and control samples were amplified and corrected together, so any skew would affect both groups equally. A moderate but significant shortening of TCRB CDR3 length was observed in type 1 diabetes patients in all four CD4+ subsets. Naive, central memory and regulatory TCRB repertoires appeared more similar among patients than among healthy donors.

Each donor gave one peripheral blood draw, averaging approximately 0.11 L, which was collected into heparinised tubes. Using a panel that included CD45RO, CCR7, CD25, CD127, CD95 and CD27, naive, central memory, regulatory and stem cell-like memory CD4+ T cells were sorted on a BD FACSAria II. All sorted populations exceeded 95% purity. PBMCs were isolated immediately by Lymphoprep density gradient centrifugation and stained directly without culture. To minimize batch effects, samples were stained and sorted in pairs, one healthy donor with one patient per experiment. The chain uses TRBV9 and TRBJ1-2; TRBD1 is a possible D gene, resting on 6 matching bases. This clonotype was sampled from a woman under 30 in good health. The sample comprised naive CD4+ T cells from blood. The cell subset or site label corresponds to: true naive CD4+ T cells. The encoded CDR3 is CASSVGGHGRRDYTF. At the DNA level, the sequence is TGTGCCAGCAGCGTAGGGGGGCACGGAAGGCGTGACTACACCTTC.